This T cell receptor (beta chain) is drawn from a study of blood T cell repertoires in COVID-19. Study-level information: The analysed material was cDNA or gDNA that came from T cells, B-cell-depleted T cells, or PBMCs.

Trimming shortened V by 1 base and J by 2 bases, and 17 bases separated the two germline ends. This CDR3 is built from 17 residues. The V gene's germline CDR1 is SGHTA and CDR2 FQGNSA. As originally analysed: Cell counts per sample came from amplifying reference gene primers. Assay: immunoSEQ multiplex PCR; the TCRdb copy retains only in-frame clones and omits some. That table furnishes V, J and clone size, whereas the DNA furnished D and trimming. The data show roughly 41,000 clones, about 85% seen once. What was sequenced was peripheral blood. The TCR sequence derives from a man aged 60 to 69 with acute or convalescent COVID-19. The chain links TRBV7-2 to TRBJ1-1, with no clear D. The DNA for the CDR3 is TGTGCCAGCAGCTTAGTCGAGGCACCGACCCTTAACACTGAAGCTTTCTTT. As protein: CASSLVEAPTLNTEAFF.